This entry describes one TCR beta chain. The CDR3 has 12 residues. CDR1 and CDR2 from the germline V gene are SGHRS and YFSETQ. V lost 4 bases and J lost 7, with 9 bases in between. The data originate from a study of CD8 T cells in Susac syndrome. Random hexamers served to reverse transcribe roughly 0.45 to 1 ug RNA. Each CDR3 protein is one row after TCRdb ran MiXCR on the immunoSEQ multiplex PCR reads. Among 150,000 to 200,000 distinct CDR3 sequences listed, just under 95% were seen once. This TCR was sampled from a human donor with Susac syndrome. The chain couples TRBV5-1 to TRBJ2-4; perhaps D is TRBD1 or TRBD2 (6 bases each). The sample taken for sequencing was CD8+ T cells from PBMCs. The CDR3 protein is CASSGGPNIQYF. CDR3 in DNA: TGCGCCAGCAGCGGGGGGCCCAACATTCAGTACTTC.